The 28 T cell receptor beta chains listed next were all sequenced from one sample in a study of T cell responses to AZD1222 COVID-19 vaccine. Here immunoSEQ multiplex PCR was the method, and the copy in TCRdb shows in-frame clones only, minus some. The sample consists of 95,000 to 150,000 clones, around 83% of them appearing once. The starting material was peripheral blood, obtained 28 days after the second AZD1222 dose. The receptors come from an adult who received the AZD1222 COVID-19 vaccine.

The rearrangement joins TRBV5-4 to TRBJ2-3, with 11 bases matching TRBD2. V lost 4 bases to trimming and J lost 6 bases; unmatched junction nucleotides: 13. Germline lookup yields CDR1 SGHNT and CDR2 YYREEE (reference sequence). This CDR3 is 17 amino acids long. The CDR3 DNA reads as TGTGCCAGCAGCCGGGGTAGCGGGGGGGCCTGGCTGGATACGCAGTATTTT. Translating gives CASSRGSGGAWLDTQYF.

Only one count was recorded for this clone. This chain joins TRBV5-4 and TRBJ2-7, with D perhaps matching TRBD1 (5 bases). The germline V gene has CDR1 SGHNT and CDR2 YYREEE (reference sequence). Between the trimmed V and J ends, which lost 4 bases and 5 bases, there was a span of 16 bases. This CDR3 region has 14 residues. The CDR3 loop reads CASSATAGFNEQYF. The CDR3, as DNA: TGTGCCAGCAGCGCTACGGCAGGGTTCAACGAGCAGTACTTC.

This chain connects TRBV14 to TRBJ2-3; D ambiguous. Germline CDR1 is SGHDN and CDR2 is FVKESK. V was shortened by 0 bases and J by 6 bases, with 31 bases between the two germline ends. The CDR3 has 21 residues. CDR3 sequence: CASSQDPLLGSSAVLGDTQYF. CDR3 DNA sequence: TGTGCCAGCAGCCAAGATCCCCTCCTGGGCTCATCGGCGGTATTAGGGGATACGCAGTATTTT.

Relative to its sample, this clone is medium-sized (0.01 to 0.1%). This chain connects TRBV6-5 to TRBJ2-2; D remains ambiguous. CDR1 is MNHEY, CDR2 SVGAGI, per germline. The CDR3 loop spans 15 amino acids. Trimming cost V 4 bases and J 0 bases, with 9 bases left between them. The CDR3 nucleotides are TGTGCCAGCAGTTTCGTACGGGCGAACACCGGGGAGCTGTTTTTT. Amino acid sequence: CASSFVRANTGELFF.

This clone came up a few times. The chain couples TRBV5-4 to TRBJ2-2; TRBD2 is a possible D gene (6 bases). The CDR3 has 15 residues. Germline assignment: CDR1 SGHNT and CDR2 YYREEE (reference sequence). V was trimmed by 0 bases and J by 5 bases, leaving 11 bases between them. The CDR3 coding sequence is TGTGCCAGCAGCTTGGATCTAGCGAGGACCGGGGAGCTGTTTTTT. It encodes CASSLDLARTGELFF.

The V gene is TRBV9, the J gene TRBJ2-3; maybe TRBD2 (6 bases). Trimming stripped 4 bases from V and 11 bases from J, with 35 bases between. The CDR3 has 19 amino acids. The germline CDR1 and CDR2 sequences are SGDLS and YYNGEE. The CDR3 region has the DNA TGTGCCAGCAGCCCAAGATACGGGACTTCGGACCCGATTAGGTCACAGCAGTATTTT. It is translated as CASSPRYGTSDPIRSQQYF.

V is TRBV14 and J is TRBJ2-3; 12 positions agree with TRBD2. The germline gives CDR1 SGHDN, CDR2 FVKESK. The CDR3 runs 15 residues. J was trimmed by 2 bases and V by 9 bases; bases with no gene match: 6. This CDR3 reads CASQLAGGVTDTQYF. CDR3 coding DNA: TGTGCCAGTCAACTAGCGGGGGGTGTCACAGATACGCAGTATTTT.

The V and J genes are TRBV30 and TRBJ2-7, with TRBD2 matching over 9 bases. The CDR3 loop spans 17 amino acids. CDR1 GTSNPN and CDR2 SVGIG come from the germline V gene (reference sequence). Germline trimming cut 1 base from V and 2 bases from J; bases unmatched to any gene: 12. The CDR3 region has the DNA TGTGCCTGGAGTGACCCCCCAAGACTAGCGGCCACCTACGAGCAGTACTTC. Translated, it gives CAWSDPPRLAATYEQYF.

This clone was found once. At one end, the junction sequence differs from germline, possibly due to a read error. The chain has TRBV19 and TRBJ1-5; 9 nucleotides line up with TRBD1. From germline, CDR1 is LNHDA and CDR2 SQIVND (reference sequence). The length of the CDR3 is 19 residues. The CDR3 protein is CAISSPPTTTGGSNQPQHF. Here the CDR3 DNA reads TGTGCCATTAGTTCCCCACCCACCACGACAGGGGGGAGCAATCAGCCCCAGCATTTT.

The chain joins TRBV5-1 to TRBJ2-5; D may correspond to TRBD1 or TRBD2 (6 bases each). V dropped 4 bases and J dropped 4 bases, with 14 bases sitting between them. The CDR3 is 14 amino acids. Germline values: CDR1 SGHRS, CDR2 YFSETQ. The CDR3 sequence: CASSPGAVVETQYF. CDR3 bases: TGCGCCAGCAGCCCGGGGGCGGTGGTAGAGACCCAGTACTTC.

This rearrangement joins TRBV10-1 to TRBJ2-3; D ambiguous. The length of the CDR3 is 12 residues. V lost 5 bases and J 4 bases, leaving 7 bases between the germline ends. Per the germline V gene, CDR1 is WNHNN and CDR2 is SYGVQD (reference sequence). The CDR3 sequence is CASSHNSDTQYF. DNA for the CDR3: TGCGCCAGCAGTCACAACTCAGATACGCAGTATTTT.

The chain's CDR3 is CASSLALADTGELFF. CDR3 bases: TGCGCCAGCAGCTTGGCACTAGCGGACACCGGGGAGCTGTTTTTT. The gene calls are TRBV5-1 and TRBJ2-2, with TRBD2 identical over 8 bases. Unmatched junction bases numbered 1, after V lost 0 bases and J lost 3 bases. This CDR3 contains 15 residues. CDR1 is SGHRS, CDR2 YFSETQ, per germline.

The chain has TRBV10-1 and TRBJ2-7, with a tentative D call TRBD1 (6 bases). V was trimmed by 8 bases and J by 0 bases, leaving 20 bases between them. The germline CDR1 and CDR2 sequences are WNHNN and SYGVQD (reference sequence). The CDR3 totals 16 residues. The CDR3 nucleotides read TGCGCCAGCTGGGAGTCCGGGGACATCTACTCCTACGAGCAGTACTTC. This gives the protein CASWESGDIYSYEQYF.

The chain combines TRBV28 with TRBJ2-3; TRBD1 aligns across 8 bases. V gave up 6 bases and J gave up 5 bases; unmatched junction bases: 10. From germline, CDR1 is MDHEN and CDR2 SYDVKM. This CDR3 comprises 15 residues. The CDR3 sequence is CASSTDRDSLDTQYF. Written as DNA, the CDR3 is TGTGCCAGCAGCACGGACAGGGACAGTTTAGATACGCAGTATTTT.

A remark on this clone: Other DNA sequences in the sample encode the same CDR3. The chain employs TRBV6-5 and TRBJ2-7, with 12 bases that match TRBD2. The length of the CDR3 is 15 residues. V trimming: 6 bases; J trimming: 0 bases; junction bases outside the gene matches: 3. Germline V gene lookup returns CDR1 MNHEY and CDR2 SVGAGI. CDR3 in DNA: TGTGCCAGCAGCCGGGGACTAGCGGGCTCCTACGAGCAGTACTTC. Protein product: CASSRGLAGSYEQYF.

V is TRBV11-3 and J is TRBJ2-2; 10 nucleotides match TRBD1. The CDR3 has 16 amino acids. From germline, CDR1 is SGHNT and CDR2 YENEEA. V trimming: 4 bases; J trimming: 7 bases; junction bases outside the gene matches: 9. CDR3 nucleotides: TGTGCCAGCAGCTCTACCGGGACAGGGGTTGGCGGGGAGCTGTTTTTT. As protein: CASSSTGTGVGGELFF.

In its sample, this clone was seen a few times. CDR3 in DNA: TGTGCCAGCAGCCAATTTGACAGCTCTGGAAACACCATATATTTT. Translation gives CASSQFDSSGNTIYF. This sequence joins TRBV7-9 and TRBJ1-3, with D maybe TRBD1 (5 bases). Per the germline V gene, CDR1 is SEHNR and CDR2 is FQNEAQ (reference sequence). CDR3 length equals 15 residues. Trimming took off 5 bases at V and 0 bases at J, with 11 bases between the two ends.

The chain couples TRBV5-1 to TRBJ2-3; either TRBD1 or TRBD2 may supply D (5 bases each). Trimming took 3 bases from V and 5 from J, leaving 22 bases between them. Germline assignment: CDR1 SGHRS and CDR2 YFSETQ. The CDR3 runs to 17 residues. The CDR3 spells CASSSSGGLQGGDTQYF. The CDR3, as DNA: TGCGCCAGCAGCTCGTCCGGAGGACTCCAGGGCGGAGATACGCAGTATTTT.

This chain's CDR3 is CASSLVRDRNTEAFF. The CDR3 nucleotides are TGTGCCAGCAGCTTAGTTAGGGACCGGAACACTGAAGCTTTCTTT. V is TRBV11-2 and J is TRBJ1-1; a weak D match, TRBD1 (5 bases). This CDR3 has 15 residues. V lost 1 base, J lost 1 base, and 10 bases lay in between. Germline V gene data show CDR1 as SGHAT and CDR2 as FQNNGV.

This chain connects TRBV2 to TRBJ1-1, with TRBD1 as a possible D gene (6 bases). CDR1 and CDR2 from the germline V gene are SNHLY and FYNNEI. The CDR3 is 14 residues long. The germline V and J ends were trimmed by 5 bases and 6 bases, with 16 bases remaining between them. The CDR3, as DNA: TGTGCCAGCAGTAAACGTCCGGGGGCCTCTGAAGCTTTCTTT. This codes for CASSKRPGASEAFF.

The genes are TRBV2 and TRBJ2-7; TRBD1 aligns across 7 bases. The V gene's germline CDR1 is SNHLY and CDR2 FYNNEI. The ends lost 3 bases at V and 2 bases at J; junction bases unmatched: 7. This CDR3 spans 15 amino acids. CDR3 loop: CASSDGPGGTYEQYF. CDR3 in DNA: TGTGCCAGCAGTGACGGGCCAGGGGGAACCTACGAGCAGTACTTC.

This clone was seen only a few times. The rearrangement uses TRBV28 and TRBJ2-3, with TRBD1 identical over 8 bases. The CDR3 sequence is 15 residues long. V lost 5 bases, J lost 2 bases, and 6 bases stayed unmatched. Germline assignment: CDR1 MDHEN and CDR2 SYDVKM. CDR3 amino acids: CASSLRQGHTDTQYF. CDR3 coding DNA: TGTGCCAGCAGTCTAAGACAGGGGCACACAGATACGCAGTATTTT.

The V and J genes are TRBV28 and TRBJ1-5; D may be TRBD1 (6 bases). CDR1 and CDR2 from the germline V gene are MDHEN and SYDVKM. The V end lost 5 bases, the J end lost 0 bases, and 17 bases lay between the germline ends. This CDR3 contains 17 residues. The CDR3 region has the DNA TGTGCCAGCAGTCAACCACAGGGTAAGGTTAGCAATCAGCCCCAGCATTTT. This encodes CASSQPQGKVSNQPQHF.

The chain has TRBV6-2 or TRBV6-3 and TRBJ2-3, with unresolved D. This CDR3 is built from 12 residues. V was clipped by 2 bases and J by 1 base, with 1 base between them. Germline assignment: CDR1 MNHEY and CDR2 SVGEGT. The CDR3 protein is CASSYRTDTQYF. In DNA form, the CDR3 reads TGTGCCAGCAGTTACCGCACAGATACGCAGTATTTT.

The CDR3 region has the DNA TGCAGCGTTGTCAGCGGGGGGAGCACAGATACGCAGTATTTT. It specifies CSVVSGGSTDTQYF. The chain employs TRBV29-1 and TRBJ2-3; TRBD2 matches 9 bases. The junction had 2 bases not matched to a gene; V was cut back by 4 bases and J by 0 bases. The CDR3 sequence is 14 residues long. Germline CDR1 reads SQVTM; CDR2 reads ANQGSEA.

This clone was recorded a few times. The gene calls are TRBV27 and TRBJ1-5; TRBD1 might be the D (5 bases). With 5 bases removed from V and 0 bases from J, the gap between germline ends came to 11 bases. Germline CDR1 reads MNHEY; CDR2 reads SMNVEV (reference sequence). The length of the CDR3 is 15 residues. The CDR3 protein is CASSVGDGSNQPQHF. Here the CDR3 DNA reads TGTGCCAGCAGTGTTGGGGACGGTAGCAATCAGCCCCAGCATTTT.

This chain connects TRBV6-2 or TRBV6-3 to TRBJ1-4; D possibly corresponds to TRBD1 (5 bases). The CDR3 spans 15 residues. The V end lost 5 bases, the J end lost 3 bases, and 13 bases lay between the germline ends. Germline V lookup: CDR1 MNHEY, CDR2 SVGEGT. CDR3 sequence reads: CASSHPRQPNEKLFF. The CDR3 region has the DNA TGTGCCAGCAGTCACCCTCGACAGCCTAATGAAAAACTGTTTTTT.

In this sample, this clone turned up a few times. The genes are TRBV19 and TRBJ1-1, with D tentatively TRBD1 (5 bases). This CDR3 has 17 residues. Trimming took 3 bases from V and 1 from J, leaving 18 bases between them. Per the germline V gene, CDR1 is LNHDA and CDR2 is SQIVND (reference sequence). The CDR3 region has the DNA TGTGCCAGTAGTATCACCCGCATGGAGGACAAGAACACTGAAGCTTTCTTT. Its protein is CASSITRMEDKNTEAFF.